The 24 T cell receptor beta chains listed next were all sequenced from one sample in a study of shared clonotypes between healthy human individuals. Profiling relied on immunoSEQ multiplex PCR, and the TCRdb table lists in-frame clones only, not all of them. The table includes about 680,000 clones, about 74% detected once. The specimen sequenced was memory CD4+ T cells sorted from blood. Subset of the sample: CD45RA-negative fraction. Every receptor here comes from a woman in her 30s in good health.

CDR3 sequence reads: CASSSQGTGETQYF. The CDR3 nucleotides are TGTGCCAGCAGCTCTCAGGGGACAGGAGAGACCCAGTACTTC. The chain combines TRBV11-2 with TRBJ2-5; 8 nucleotides agree with TRBD1. J was trimmed by 4 bases and V by 4 bases; bases with no gene match: 5. Germline V lookup: CDR1 SGHAT, CDR2 FQNNGV. The CDR3 extends over 14 amino acids.

Notes on this clone: Other DNA sequences in this specimen translate into the identical CDR3. The genes are TRBV9 and TRBJ1-2, with D tentatively TRBD1 (6 bases). The CDR3 is 14 residues long. In germline, CDR1 is SGDLS, CDR2 YYNGEE. V was cut by 4 bases and J by 8 bases, with 18 bases left in between. CDR3 protein: CASSPQGQGRGYTF. DNA of the CDR3: TGTGCCAGCAGCCCCCAGGGGCAGGGCCGAGGCTACACCTTC. Full variable domain (outside the CDR3, taken from reference TRBV9 and TRBJ1-2): DSGVTQTPKHLITATGQRVTLRCSPRSGDLSVYWYQQSLDQGLQFLIQYYNGEERAKGNILERFSAQQFPDLHSELNLSSLELGDSALYFCASSPQGQGRGYTFGSGTRLTVV.

CDR3 nucleotide sequence: TGTGCCAGCAGCGTAGTTACTAGCGGGAGGGGTGAGCAGTTCTTC. Amino acid sequence: CASSVVTSGRGEQFF. This chain uses TRBV9 with TRBJ2-1; TRBD2 matches at 13 bases. The junction had 3 bases not matched to a gene; V was cut back by 0 bases and J by 9 bases. This CDR3 has 15 amino acids. The germline V gene encodes CDR1 SGDLS and CDR2 YYNGEE.

With regard to this clone: The sample carries other DNA sequences with the same CDR3. The gene calls are TRBV25-1 and TRBJ2-1; no clear D gene. This CDR3 has 11 residues. The V gene lost 3 bases and the J gene lost 3 bases, with 0 bases spanning the gap. Germline V gives CDR1 MGHDK, CDR2 SYGVNS. CDR3 in amino acids: CASSDYNEQFF. The DNA of the CDR3 is TGTGCCAGCAGTGACTACAATGAGCAGTTCTTC.

The V call is TRBV4-1, the J call TRBJ2-7; unclear D gene. The CDR3 totals 15 residues. Trimming removed 6 bases from V and 6 bases from J, with 21 bases in between. Germline lookup yields CDR1 MGHRA and CDR2 YSYEKL. The CDR3 coding sequence is TGCGCCAGCAGTGAGTTAGTAGGGAAGTTCTCCGAGCAGTACTTC. This translates into CASSELVGKFSEQYF.

This chain joins TRBV6-5 and TRBJ1-5; D uncertain. The CDR3 has 13 residues. CDR1 and CDR2 from the germline V gene are MNHEY and SVGAGI. Trimming removed 8 bases at V and 5 bases at J, with 13 bases between. The CDR3, as DNA: TGTGCCAGCCGGTACAGCGACGATCAGCCCCAGCATTTT. Translation: CASRYSDDQPQHF.

This chain connects TRBV11-2 to TRBJ1-1; D unclear. CDR3 size: 13 residues. V was clipped by 1 base and J by 2 bases, with 5 bases between them. The V gene's germline CDR1 is SGHAT and CDR2 FQNNGV. CDR3 sequence (DNA): TGTGCCAGCAGCTTAGTTCCTAACACTGAAGCTTTCTTT. Its translation: CASSLVPNTEAFF. The whole variable domain, filled in from reference TRBV11-2 and TRBJ1-1, reads EAGVAQSPRYKIIEKRQSVAFWCNPISGHATLYWYQQILGQGPKLLIQFQNNGVVDDSQLPKDRFSAERLKGVDSTLKIQPAKLEDSAVYLCASSLVPNTEAFFGQGTRLTVV.

The chain couples TRBV28 to TRBJ2-1; 7 bases align to TRBD1. Losses at the gene ends were 6 bases for V and 15 bases for J; bases not matched to a gene: 11. Germline CDR1 is MDHEN and CDR2 is SYDVKM. The CDR3 sequence is 12 residues long. The CDR3 here is CASSIGTARTFF. The DNA for the CDR3 is TGTGCCAGCAGCATTGGGACAGCCCGCACGTTCTTC.

The genes are TRBV4-2 and TRBJ2-1, with 10 bases lining up with TRBD1. Germline CDR1 and CDR2: LGHNA and YNFKEQ. The J segment lost 2 bases and the V segment lost 2 bases, leaving 6 bases of the junction unmatched. The CDR3 runs 17 residues. CDR3 DNA sequence: TGTGCCAGCAGCCAACCCACCGGGACAGGGGCCTACAATGAGCAGTTCTTC. Protein: CASSQPTGTGAYNEQFF.

The chain couples TRBV9 to TRBJ1-2; TRBD1 agrees at 7 bases. After removal of 3 bases from V and 7 bases from J, the junction contained 9 bases not matched to a gene. The CDR3 has 14 residues. Germline-derived CDR1 and CDR2 are SGDLS and YYNGEE. The CDR3 region is CASSASDRRSGYTF. The CDR3, as DNA: TGTGCCAGCAGCGCCTCGGACAGGAGGTCTGGCTACACCTTC.

The chain uses TRBV6-4 and TRBJ1-1; D possibly corresponds to TRBD1 (6 bases). Looked up from germline, CDR1 is MRHNA and CDR2 is SNTAGT. V shed 5 bases and J shed 5 bases, with 12 bases lying between them. The CDR3 is 13 residues long. The CDR3 reads CASSLKTGTEAFF. The CDR3 coding sequence is TGTGCCAGCAGTCTTAAAACAGGGACTGAAGCTTTCTTT.

This clone was recorded many times. The chain employs TRBV2 and TRBJ2-3; tentatively, D is TRBD1 or TRBD2 (5 bases each). CDR1 is SNHLY and CDR2 is FYNNEI in the germline V gene. The CDR3 has 14 residues. V lost 10 bases to trimming and J lost 4 bases, with 18 bases between them. DNA of the CDR3: TGTGCCACAACTCGAGGGGTTGCTGCAGATACGCAGTATTTT. Its protein product is CATTRGVAADTQYF.

This clone showed up many times. The CDR3 sequence is CASSPRQGGAYEQYF. The CDR3 DNA sequence: TGTGCCAGCAGCCCTCGACAGGGGGGAGCCTACGAGCAGTACTTC. The V and J genes are TRBV11-2 and TRBJ2-7; 9 bases agree with TRBD1. Losses at the gene ends were 5 bases for V and 2 bases for J; bases not matched to a gene: 7. This CDR3 has 15 amino acids. Germline V gene lookup returns CDR1 SGHAT and CDR2 FQNNGV.

This clone came up a few times. This rearrangement joins TRBV6-5 to TRBJ2-4; 9 bases match TRBD1. The CDR3 consists of 14 residues. Germline CDR1 is MNHEY and CDR2 is SVGAGI. With 6 bases clipped from V and 3 bases from J, the junction kept 3 bases outside the gene matches. The CDR3 region has the DNA TGTGCCAGCAGAGGGACAGGGCTCAAAAACATTCAGTACTTC. It specifies CASRGTGLKNIQYF.

The rearrangement uses TRBV4-1 and TRBJ2-5, with 7 positions matching TRBD1. Germline CDR1 is MGHRA and CDR2 is YSYEKL. The CDR3 loop spans 15 amino acids. The V and J ends lost 2 bases and 3 bases, in that order; junction bases with no gene match: 6. CDR3: CASSQSGQFKETQYF. CDR3 coding DNA: TGCGCCAGCAGCCAATCGGGACAGTTTAAAGAGACCCAGTACTTC.

This clone was observed a few times. J is TRBJ1-5 and V is TRBV30; possible D gene TRBD1, 6 bases. The CDR3 spans 13 residues. Deletions cut 5 bases from V and 1 base from J, with 9 bases between. CDR1 and CDR2 from the germline V gene are GTSNPN and SVGIG (reference sequence). The CDR3 DNA reads as TGTGCCTGGGGACAGAGAAGCAATCAGCCCCAGCATTTT. This gives the protein CAWGQRSNQPQHF.

The J gene is TRBJ1-5, the V gene TRBV28, with D perhaps TRBD1 (5 bases). The germline CDR1 and CDR2 sequences are MDHEN and SYDVKM. Trimming removed 4 bases from V and 6 bases from J, with 16 bases in between. This CDR3 is built from 15 residues. The CDR3 DNA reads as TGTGCCAGCAGTTCCACGGGGGAGGCCTTTCAGCCCCAGCATTTT. Protein sequence: CASSSTGEAFQPQHF.

The rearrangement uses TRBV9 and TRBJ2-7, with D possibly matching TRBD2 (6 bases). The V end was cut by 0 bases, the J end by 3 bases, with 10 bases between. Germline V lookup: CDR1 SGDLS, CDR2 YYNGEE. The CDR3 has 14 amino acids. In nucleotides, the CDR3 is TGTGCCAGCAGCGTAGATTTGGAGGGCTACGAGCAGTACTTC. Translating it yields CASSVDLEGYEQYF.

The V and J genes are TRBV2 and TRBJ2-5; 7 bases map to TRBD2. This CDR3 has 14 residues. V trimming: 5 bases; J trimming: 4 bases; junction bases outside the gene matches: 7. The germline V gene encodes CDR1 SNHLY and CDR2 FYNNEI. Written as DNA, the CDR3 is TGTGCCAGCAGTCCCCGGTCGGGGGGAGAGACCCAGTACTTC. It is translated as CASSPRSGGETQYF.

DNA of the CDR3: TGTGCCAGCTCCAGGGACCTCGTAGCGAACACTGAAGCTTTCTTT. It translates to CASSRDLVANTEAFF. The chain links TRBV18 to TRBJ1-1; D is perhaps TRBD1 (5 bases). This CDR3 has 15 residues. Germline values: CDR1 KGHSH, CDR2 LQKENI. V was cut by 6 bases and J by 1 base, with 15 bases left in between.

The V gene is TRBV7-9, the J gene TRBJ1-1; maybe TRBD1 (6 bases). V was shortened by 1 base and J by 0 bases, with 6 bases between the two germline ends. Germline V gene sequence: CDR1 SEHNR, CDR2 FQNEAQ (reference sequence). The CDR3 covers 14 residues. CDR3 sequence (DNA): TGTGCCAGCAGCTTAGGACAGGTGAACACTGAAGCTTTCTTT. Residues: CASSLGQVNTEAFF.

The CDR3 DNA reads as TGCGCCAGCAGCTTGCAGGGGTTCGAGCAGTACTTC. It specifies CASSLQGFEQYF. The chain links TRBV5-1 to TRBJ2-7; TRBD1 is a possible D gene (6 bases). V was clipped by 1 base and J by 6 bases, with 8 bases between them. From germline, CDR1 is SGHRS and CDR2 YFSETQ. This CDR3 has 12 residues. Filled out from reference TRBV5-1 and TRBJ2-7, the complete variable domain reads KAGVTQTPRYLIKTRGQQVTLSCSPISGHRSVSWYQQTPGQGLQFLFEYFSETQRNKGNFPGRFSGRQFSNSRSEMNVSTLELGDSALYLCASSLQGFEQYFGPGTRLTVT.

The gene calls are TRBV7-9 and TRBJ2-7; 8 bases line up with TRBD1. The V segment lost 5 bases and the J segment 3 bases; nucleotides outside the gene matches: 9. Germline values: CDR1 SEHNR, CDR2 FQNEAQ (reference sequence). This CDR3 comprises 15 residues. CDR3 nucleotides: TGTGCCAGCAGCCTCCCTGACAGGGGACTCTACGAGCAGTACTTC. Protein product: CASSLPDRGLYEQYF.

The DNA of the CDR3 is TGTGCCAGCAGTTTATCGCGACAGGGGCTAAGGGAGCAGTACTTC. This encodes CASSLSRQGLREQYF. This chain uses TRBV28 with TRBJ2-7; TRBD1 matches at 8 bases. After removal of 1 base from V and 7 bases from J, the junction contained 9 bases not matched to a gene. The CDR3 is made up of 15 amino acids. Germline lookup yields CDR1 MDHEN and CDR2 SYDVKM.